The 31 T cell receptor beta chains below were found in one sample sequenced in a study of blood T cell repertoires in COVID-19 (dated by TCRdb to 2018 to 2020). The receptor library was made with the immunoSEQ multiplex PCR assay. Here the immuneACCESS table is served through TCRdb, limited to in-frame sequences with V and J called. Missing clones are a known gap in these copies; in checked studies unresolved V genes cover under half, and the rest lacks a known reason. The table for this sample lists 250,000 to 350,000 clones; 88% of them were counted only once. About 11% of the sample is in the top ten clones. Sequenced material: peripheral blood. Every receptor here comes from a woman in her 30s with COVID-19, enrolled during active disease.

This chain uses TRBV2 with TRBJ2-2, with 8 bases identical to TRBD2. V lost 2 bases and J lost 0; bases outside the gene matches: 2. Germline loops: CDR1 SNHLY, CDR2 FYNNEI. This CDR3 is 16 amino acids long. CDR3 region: CASSESTSANTGELFF. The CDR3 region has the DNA TGTGCCAGCAGTGAATCGACTAGCGCGAACACCGGGGAGCTGTTTTTT. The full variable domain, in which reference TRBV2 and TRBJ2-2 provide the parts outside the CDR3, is EPEVTQTPSHQVTQMGQEVILRCVPISNHLYFYWYRQILGQKVEFLVSFYNNEISEKSEIFDDQFSVERPDGSNFTLKIRSTKLEDSAMYFCASSESTSANTGELFFGEGSRLTVL.

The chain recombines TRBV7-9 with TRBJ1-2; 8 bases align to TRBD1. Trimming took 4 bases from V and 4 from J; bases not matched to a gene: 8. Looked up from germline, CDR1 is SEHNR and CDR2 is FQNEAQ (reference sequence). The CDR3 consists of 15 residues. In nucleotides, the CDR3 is TGTGCCAGCAGCTCAGCAAGGGACAGGAGCTATGGCTACACCTTC. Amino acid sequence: CASSSARDRSYGYTF.

This chain's CDR3 is CASSSGQNDQPQHF. CDR3 sequence (DNA): TGTGCCAGCAGCTCCGGACAGAACGATCAGCCCCAGCATTTT. The rearrangement uses TRBV5-4 and TRBJ1-5, with D tentatively TRBD1 (6 bases). This CDR3 has 14 residues. The V gene's germline CDR1 is SGHNT and CDR2 YYREEE (reference sequence). V was pared by 3 bases and J by 5 bases, with 12 bases between.

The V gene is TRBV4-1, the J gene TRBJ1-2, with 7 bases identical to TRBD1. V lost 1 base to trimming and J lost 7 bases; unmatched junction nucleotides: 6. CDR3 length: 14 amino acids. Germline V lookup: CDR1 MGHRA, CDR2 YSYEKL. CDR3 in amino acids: CASSQVTGDIGYTF. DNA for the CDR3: TGCGCCAGCAGCCAAGTAACAGGGGATATTGGCTACACCTTC.

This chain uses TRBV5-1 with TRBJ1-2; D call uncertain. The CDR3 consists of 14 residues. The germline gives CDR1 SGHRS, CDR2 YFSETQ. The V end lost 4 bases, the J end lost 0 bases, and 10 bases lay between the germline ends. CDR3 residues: CASSPLQSNYGYTF. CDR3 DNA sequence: TGCGCCAGCAGCCCGTTACAGTCTAACTATGGCTACACCTTC.

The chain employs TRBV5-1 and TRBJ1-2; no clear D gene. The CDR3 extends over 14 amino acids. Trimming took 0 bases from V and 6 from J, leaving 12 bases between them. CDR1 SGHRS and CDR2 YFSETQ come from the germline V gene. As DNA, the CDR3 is TGCGCCAGCAGCTTGGCCCAAGCGGTGGATGGCTACACCTTC. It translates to CASSLAQAVDGYTF.

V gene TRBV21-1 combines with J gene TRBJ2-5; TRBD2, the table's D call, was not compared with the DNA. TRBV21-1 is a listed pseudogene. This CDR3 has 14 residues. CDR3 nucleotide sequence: TGTGCCAGCACCCCGCGGGGGGAACAAGAGACCCAGTACTTC. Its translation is CASTPRGEQETQYF.

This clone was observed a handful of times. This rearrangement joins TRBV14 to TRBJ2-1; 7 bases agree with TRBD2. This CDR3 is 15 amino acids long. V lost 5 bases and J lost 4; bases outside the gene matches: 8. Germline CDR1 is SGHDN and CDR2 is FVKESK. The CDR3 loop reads CASSYLSGKYNEQFF. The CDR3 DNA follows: TGTGCCAGCAGCTATCTCAGCGGGAAGTACAATGAGCAGTTCTTC.

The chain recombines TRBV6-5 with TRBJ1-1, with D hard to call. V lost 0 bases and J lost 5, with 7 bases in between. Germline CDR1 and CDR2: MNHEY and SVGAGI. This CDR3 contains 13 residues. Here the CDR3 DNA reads TGTGCCAGCAGTTACTCGACTTCGACTGAAGCTTTCTTT. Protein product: CASSYSTSTEAFF.

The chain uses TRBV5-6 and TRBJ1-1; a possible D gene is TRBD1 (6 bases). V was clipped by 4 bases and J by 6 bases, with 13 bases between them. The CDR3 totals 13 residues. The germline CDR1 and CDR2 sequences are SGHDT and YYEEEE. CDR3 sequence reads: CASSTRTVPEAFF. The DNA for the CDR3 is TGTGCCAGCAGCACTCGGACAGTTCCTGAAGCTTTCTTT.

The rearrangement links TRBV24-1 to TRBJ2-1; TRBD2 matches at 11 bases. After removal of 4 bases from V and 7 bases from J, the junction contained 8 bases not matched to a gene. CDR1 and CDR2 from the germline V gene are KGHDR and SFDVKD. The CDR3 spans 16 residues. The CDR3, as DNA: TGTGCCACCAGTGACTTAGCGGGAGGGCCAGGAAATGAGCAGTTCTTC. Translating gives CATSDLAGGPGNEQFF.

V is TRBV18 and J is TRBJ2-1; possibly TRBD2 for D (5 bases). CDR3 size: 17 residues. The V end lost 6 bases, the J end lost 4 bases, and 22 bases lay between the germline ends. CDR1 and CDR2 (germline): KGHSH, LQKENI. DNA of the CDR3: TGTGCCAGCTCCCCCTTACCTCCAGCGGTCCAGTACAATGAGCAGTTCTTC. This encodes CASSPLPPAVQYNEQFF.

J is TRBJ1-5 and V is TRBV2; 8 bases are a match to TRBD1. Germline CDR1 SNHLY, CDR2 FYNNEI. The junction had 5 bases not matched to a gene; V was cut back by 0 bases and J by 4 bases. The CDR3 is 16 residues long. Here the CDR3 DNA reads TGTGCCAGCAGTGAAGCGGGCAGGGGGCGGAATCAGCCCCAGCATTTT. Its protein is CASSEAGRGRNQPQHF.

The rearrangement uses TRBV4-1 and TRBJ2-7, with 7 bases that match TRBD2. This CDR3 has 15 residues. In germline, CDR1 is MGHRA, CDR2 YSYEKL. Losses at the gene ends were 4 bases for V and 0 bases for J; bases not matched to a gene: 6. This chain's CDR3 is CASSRTGTNSYEQYF. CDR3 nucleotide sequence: TGCGCCAGCAGCCGTACCGGGACTAACTCCTACGAGCAGTACTTC.

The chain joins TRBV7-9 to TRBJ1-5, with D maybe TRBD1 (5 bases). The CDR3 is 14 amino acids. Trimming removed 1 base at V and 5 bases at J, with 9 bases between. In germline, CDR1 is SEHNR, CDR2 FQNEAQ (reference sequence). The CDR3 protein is CASSLEGGDQPQHF. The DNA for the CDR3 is TGTGCCAGCAGCTTAGAAGGAGGGGATCAGCCCCAGCATTTT.

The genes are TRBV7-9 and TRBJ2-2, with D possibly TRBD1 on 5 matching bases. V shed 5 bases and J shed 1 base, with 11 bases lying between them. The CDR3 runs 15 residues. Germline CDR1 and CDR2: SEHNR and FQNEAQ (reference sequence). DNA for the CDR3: TGTGCCAGCAGCCCTCAGGGCGAGAACACCGGGGAGCTGTTTTTT. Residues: CASSPQGENTGELFF.

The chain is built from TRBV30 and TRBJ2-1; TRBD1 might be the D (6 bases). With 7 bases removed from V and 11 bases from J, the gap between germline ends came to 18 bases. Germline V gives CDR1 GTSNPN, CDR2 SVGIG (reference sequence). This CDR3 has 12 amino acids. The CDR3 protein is CASLGAVMKQFF. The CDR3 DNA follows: TGTGCCTCCCTGGGGGCGGTAATGAAGCAGTTCTTC.

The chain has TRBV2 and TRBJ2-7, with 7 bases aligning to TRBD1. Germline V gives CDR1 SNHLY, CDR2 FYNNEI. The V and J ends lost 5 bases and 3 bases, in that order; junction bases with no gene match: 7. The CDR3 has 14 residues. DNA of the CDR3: TGTGCCAGCAGTCGAAAGACAGGGAGCTACGAGCAGTACTTC. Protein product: CASSRKTGSYEQYF. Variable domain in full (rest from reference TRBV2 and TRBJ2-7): EPEVTQTPSHQVTQMGQEVILRCVPISNHLYFYWYRQILGQKVEFLVSFYNNEISEKSEIFDDQFSVERPDGSNFTLKIRSTKLEDSAMYFCASSRKTGSYEQYFGPGTRLTVT.

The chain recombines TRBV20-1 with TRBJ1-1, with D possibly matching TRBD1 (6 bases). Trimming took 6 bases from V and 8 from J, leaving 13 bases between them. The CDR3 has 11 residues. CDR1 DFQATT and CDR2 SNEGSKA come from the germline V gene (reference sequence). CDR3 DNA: TGCAGTGCAAGACAAACAGGGGAAGCTTTCTTT. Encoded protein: CSARQTGEAFF.

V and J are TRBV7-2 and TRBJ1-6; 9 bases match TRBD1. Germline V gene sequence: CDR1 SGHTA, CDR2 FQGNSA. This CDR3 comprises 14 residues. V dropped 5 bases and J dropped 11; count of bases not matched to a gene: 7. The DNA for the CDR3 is TGTGCCAGCAGCATAGGGACAGGGACGACACCCCTCCACTTT. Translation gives CASSIGTGTTPLHF. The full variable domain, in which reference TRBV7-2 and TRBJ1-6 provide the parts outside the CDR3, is GAGVSQSPSNKVTEKGKDVELRCDPISGHTALYWYRQSLGQGLEFLIYFQGNSAPDKSGLPSDRFSAERTGGSVSTLTIQRTQQEDSAVYLCASSIGTGTTPLHFGNGTRLTVT.

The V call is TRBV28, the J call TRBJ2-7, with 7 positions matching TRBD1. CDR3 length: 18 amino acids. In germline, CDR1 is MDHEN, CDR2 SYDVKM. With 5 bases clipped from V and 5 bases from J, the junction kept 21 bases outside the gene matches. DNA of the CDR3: TGTGCCAGCAGTCCCACTCTCACCTCGGACAGGTGGCACAACGAGCAGTACTTC. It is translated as CASSPTLTSDRWHNEQYF.

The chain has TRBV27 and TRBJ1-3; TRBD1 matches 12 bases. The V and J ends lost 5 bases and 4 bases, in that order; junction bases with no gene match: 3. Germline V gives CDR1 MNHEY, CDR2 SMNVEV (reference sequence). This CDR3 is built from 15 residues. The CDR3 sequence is CASSPGTGGGNTIYF. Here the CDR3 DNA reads TGTGCCAGCAGTCCAGGGACAGGGGGCGGAAACACCATATATTTT.

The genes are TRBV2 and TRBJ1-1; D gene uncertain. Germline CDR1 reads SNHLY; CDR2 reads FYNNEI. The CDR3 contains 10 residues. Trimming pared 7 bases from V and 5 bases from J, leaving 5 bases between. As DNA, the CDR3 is TGTGCCAGCACTTTAACTGAAGCTTTCTTT. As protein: CASTLTEAFF. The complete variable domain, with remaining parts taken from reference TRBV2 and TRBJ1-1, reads EPEVTQTPSHQVTQMGQEVILRCVPISNHLYFYWYRQILGQKVEFLVSFYNNEISEKSEIFDDQFSVERPDGSNFTLKIRSTKLEDSAMYFCASTLTEAFFGQGTRLTVV.

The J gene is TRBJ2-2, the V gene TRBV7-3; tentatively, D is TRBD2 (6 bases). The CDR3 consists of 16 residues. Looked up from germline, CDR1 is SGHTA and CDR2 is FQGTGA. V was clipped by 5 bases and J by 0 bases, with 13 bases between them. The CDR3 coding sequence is TGTGCCAGCAGCCTACGAGGGACTGCGAACACCGGGGAGCTGTTTTTT. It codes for CASSLRGTANTGELFF.

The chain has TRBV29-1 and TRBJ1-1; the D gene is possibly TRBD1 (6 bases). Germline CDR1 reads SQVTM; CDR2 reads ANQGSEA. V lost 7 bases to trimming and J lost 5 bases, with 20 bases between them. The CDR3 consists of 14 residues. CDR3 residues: CSATSGQGRTEAFF. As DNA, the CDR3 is TGCAGCGCCACTAGCGGGCAGGGGAGGACTGAAGCTTTCTTT.

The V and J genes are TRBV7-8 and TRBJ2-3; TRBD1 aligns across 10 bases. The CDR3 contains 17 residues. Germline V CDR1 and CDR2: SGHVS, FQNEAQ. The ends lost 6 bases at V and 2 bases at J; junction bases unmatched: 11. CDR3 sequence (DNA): TGTGCCAGCAGACCAGCCCGCGACAGGGGGCTCACAGATACGCAGTATTTT. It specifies CASRPARDRGLTDTQYF. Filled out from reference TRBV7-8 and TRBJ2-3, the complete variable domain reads GAGVSQSPRYKVAKRGQDVALRCDPISGHVSLFWYQQALGQGPEFLTYFQNEAQLDKSGLPSDRFFAERPEGSVSTLKIQRTQQEDSAVYLCASRPARDRGLTDTQYFGPGTRLTVL.

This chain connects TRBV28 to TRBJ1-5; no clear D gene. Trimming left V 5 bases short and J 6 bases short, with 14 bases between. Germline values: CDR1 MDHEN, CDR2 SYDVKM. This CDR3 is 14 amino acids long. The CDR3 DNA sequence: TGTGCCAGCAGTCTCCCGGGGAACGGTCAGCCCCAGCATTTT. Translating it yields CASSLPGNGQPQHF.

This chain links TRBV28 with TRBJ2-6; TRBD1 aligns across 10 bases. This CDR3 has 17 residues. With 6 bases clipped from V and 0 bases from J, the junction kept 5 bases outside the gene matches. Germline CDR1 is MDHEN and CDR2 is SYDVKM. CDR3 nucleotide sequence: TGTGCCAGCAGCTGGGACAGGGGATCCTCTGGGGCCAACGTCCTGACTTTC. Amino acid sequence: CASSWDRGSSGANVLTF.

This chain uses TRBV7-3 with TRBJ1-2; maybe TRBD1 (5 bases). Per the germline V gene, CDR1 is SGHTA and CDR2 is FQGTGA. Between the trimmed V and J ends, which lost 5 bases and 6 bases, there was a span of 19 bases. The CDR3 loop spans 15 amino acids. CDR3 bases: TGTGCCAGCAGCCCCGGGGAGGGGCTGGCCAATGGCTACACCTTC. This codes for CASSPGEGLANGYTF.

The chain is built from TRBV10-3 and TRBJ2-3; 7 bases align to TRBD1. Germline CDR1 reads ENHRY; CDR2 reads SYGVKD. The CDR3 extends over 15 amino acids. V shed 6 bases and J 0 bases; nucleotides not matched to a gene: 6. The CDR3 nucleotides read TGTGCCATCAGCCGGGACAGAGAAAGCACAGATACGCAGTATTTT. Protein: CAISRDRESTDTQYF.

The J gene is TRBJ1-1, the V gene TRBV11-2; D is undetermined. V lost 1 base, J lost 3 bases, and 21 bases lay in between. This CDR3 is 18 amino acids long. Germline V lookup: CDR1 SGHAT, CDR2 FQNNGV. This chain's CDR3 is CASSLGSVKSRGHTEAFF. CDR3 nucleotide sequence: TGTGCCAGCAGCTTAGGGTCTGTTAAATCACGGGGTCACACTGAAGCTTTCTTT.